A selection of T cell receptor beta chains follows, all from one sample in a study of T cells after yellow fever vaccination. TCRdb itself ran the 5' RACE reads through MiXCR, one entry per CDR3 protein. The data show approximately 47,000 distinct CDR3 sequences, 5% to 7% seen once. Sequences were derived from PBMCs, either bulk or a sorted T-cell subset (CD4+, CD8+, memory, or dextramer-sorted; not recorded which), sampled 45 days after the yellow fever booster vaccination. All receptors come from a man aged 30-40 years who received the YFV17D yellow fever vaccine. Both conserved end residues are part of each CDR3. The order of the fields is clone size, V gene, D gene, J gene, CDR3 DNA, CDR3 protein. The D gene is left open where the match is weak. Some rows have no size entry. The others give once, few or many, or a class for an expanded clone.

size: .
V: TRBV2
D: TRBD2
J: TRBJ2-1
DNA: TGTGCCAGGGGGGTAGCGGGACGAAATGAGCAGTTCTTC
CDR3: CARGVAGRNEQFF

size: few
V: TRBV5-1
D: TRBD2
J: TRBJ2-2
DNA: TGCGCCAGCAGCCTAACCAGGCCGGGACTAGCAGACACCGGGGTTCTGTTTTTT
CDR3: CASSLTRPGLADTGVLFF

size: many
V: TRBV3-1
D: TRBD1
J: TRBJ1-6
DNA: TGTGCCAGCACCAGGACAGGGGGAACACCCCTCCACTTT
CDR3: CASTRTGGTPLHF

size: many
V: TRBV27
D: .
J: TRBJ1-1
DNA: TGTGCCAGCAGTAAATGGGACGGAGACAACACTGAAGCTTTCTTT
CDR3: CASSKWDGDNTEAFF

size: .
V: TRBV4-1
D: .
J: TRBJ1-2
DNA: TGCGCCAGCAGTCCAACGACAGGTTCTTTTGGCTACACCTTC
CDR3: CASSPTTGSFGYTF

size: few
V: TRBV19
D: .
J: TRBJ2-7
DNA: TGTGCCAGTAGTGGGGGGGCTGGGTTCGACGAGCAGTACTTC
CDR3: CASSGGAGFDEQYF

size: few
V: TRBV4-3
D: TRBD1
J: TRBJ2-7
DNA: TGCGCCAGCAGCCTTCAGACAGGGAGCTCCTACGAGCAGTACTTC
CDR3: CASSLQTGSSYEQYF

size: many
V: TRBV4-3
D: .
J: TRBJ2-1
DNA: TGCGCCAGCAGCCAAGTAGAGGGGCCCTACAATGAGCAGTTCTTC
CDR3: CASSQVEGPYNEQFF

size: many
V: TRBV28
D: .
J: TRBJ2-3
DNA: TGTGCCAGCAGCGAACGCGGGATAAATACGCAGTATTTT
CDR3: CASSERGINTQYF

size: many
V: TRBV29-1
D: .
J: TRBJ1-2
DNA: TGCAGCGCCTGGGGGGGGAGGCCAGGAGGCTACACCTTC
CDR3: CSAWGGRPGGYTF

size: many
V: TRBV6-5
D: TRBD1
J: TRBJ2-7
DNA: TGTGCCAGCAGTTACTCGAGGCAGGGGGTATACGAGCAGTACTTC
CDR3: CASSYSRQGVYEQYF

size: many
V: TRBV9
D: TRBD2
J: TRBJ2-1
DNA: TGTGCCAGCAGCCCCCAACGGACTAGCGCCCACAATGAGCAGTTCTTC
CDR3: CASSPQRTSAHNEQFF

size: many
V: TRBV29-1
D: TRBD1
J: TRBJ1-3
DNA: TGCAGCGCGACAGGGCACGGAAACACCATATATTTT
CDR3: CSATGHGNTIYF

size: .
V: TRBV3-1
D: .
J: TRBJ2-1
DNA: TGTGCCAGCAGCCAAGCGGTAGCGCACAATGAGCAGTTCTTC
CDR3: CASSQAVAHNEQFF

size: many
V: TRBV11-1
D: .
J: TRBJ2-3
DNA: TGTGCCAGCCCGGCAGAGGGGAGTGGGGGCGGAGGCACAGATACGCAGTATTTT
CDR3: CASPAEGSGGGGTDTQYF

size: few
V: TRBV4-3
D: .
J: TRBJ2-1
DNA: TGCGCCAGCAGCCAAGAAGCGGCTACCTACAATGAGCAGTTCTTC
CDR3: CASSQEAATYNEQFF

size: many
V: TRBV5-6
D: .
J: TRBJ2-7
DNA: TGTGCCAGCAGCAACTGGGTGGGTAACGAGCAGTACTTC
CDR3: CASSNWVGNEQYF

size: .
V: TRBV9
D: TRBD2
J: TRBJ2-3
DNA: TGTGCCCGCAGCGTAGCTTTGGGCGCTAGCGGGAGCACAGATACGCAGTATTTT
CDR3: CARSVALGASGSTDTQYF

size: few
V: TRBV18
D: TRBD2
J: TRBJ2-7
DNA: TGTGCCAGCTCACCGACGAATGGACTAGGGCAGTACTTC
CDR3: CASSPTNGLGQYF

size: .
V: TRBV5-4
D: TRBD2
J: TRBJ2-4
DNA: TGTACCAGCTCGACCGGGACTAGCGGGAGGGGAGGTTACATTCAGTACTTC
CDR3: CTSSTGTSGRGGYIQYF

size: .
V: TRBV20-1
D: TRBD2
J: TRBJ2-1
DNA: TGCAGTGCTAGAGACCGCCTAAGACTAGCGGAGTACAATGAGCAGTTCTTC
CDR3: CSARDRLRLAEYNEQFF

size: .
V: TRBV20-1
D: TRBD1
J: TRBJ2-7
DNA: TGCAGTTCTAGGGACAGCTCCTACGAGCAGTACTTC
CDR3: CSSRDSSYEQYF

size: .
V: TRBV18
D: .
J: TRBJ2-1
DNA: TGTGCCAGCTCACCACCGGGACCTTCAAGTTCATATGAGCAGTTCTTC
CDR3: CASSPPGPSSSYEQFF

size: many
V: TRBV3-1
D: TRBD1
J: TRBJ1-5
DNA: TGTGCCAGCAGCCAGGGGACAGCCGACAATCAGCCCCAGCATTTT
CDR3: CASSQGTADNQPQHF

size: many
V: TRBV4-3
D: TRBD1
J: TRBJ2-7
DNA: TGCGCCAGCAGCTCCCGACAGGGTCCGACCTACGAGCAGTACTTC
CDR3: CASSSRQGPTYEQYF

size: .
V: TRBV11-2
D: TRBD2
J: TRBJ2-1
DNA: TGTGCCAGCAGCTTTACTAGCGGGAGCCATGAGCAGTTCTTC
CDR3: CASSFTSGSHEQFF